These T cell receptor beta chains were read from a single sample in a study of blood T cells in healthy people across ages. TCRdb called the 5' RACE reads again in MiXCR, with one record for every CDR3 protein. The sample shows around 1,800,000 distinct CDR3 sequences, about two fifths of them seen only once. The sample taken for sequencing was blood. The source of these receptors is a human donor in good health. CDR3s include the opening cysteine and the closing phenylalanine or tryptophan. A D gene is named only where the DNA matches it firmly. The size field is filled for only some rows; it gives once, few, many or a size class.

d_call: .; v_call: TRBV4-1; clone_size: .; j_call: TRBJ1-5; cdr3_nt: TGCGCCAGCAGCCTATTGGACAGAGGTCAGCCCCAGCATTTT; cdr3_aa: CASSLLDRGQPQHF
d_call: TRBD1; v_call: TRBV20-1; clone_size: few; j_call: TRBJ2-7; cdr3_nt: TGCAGTGCTAGTGCCCTACAGGGGGCAGATCTACCCTACGAGCAGTACTTC; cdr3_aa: CSASALQGADLPYEQYF
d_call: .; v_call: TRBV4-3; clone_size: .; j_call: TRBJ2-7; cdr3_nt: TGCGCCAGCAGCCAAGGGCAGGGGCTCGCGTCCTACGAGCAGTACTTC; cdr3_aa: CASSQGQGLASYEQYF
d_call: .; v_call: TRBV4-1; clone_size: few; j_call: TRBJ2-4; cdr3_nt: TGCGCCAGCAGCCAAGGAACGCGCTTAGCCAAAAACATTCAGTACTTC; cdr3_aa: CASSQGTRLAKNIQYF
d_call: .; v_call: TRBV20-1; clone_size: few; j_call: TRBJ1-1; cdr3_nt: TGCAGTGCAAACAGGGTGAACACTGAAGCTTTCTTT; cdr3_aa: CSANRVNTEAFF
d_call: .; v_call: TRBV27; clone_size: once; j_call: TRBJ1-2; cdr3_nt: TGTGCCAGCAGGTCTCAGGCGGACTATGACTACACCTTC; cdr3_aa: CASRSQADYDYTF
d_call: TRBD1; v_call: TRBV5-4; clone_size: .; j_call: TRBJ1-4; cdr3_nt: TGTGCCAGCAGCTTCTCGTCCGGGACAGGGAATGAAAAACTGTTTTTT; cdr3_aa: CASSFSSGTGNEKLFF
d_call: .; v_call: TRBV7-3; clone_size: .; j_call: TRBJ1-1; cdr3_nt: TGTGCCAGCAGCTTAGAGAGAAGTCTTGAAGCTTTCTTT; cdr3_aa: CASSLERSLEAFF
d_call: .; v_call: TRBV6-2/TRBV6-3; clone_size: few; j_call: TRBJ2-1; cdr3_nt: TGTGCCAGCAGTTACAGGGGGGCGGACGGTGAGCAGTTCTTC; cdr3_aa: CASSYRGADGEQFF
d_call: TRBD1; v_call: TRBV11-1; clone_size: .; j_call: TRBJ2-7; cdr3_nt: TGTGCCAGCAGCTTAAACCCCGGGACAGGGCTTTCCTACGAGCAGTACTTC; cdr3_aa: CASSLNPGTGLSYEQYF
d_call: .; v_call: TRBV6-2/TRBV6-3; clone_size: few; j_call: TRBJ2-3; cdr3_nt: TGTGCCAGCAGTTACTCGCGACTAACCTACACAGATACGCAGTATTTT; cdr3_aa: CASSYSRLTYTDTQYF
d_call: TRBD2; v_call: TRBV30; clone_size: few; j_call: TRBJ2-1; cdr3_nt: TGTGCCCGGAGTGTGGGGACTAGCGGATACAATGAGCAGTTCTTC; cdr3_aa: CARSVGTSGYNEQFF
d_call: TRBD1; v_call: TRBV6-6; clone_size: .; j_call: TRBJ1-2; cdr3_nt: TGTGCCAGCAGTTACTTTATGGAGACAGGGGGCAACTATGGCTACACCTTC; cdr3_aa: CASSYFMETGGNYGYTF
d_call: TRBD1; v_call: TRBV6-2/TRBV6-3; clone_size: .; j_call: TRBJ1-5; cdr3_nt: TGTGCCAGCAAGGGGACAGGGGGGAATCAGCCCCAGCATTTT; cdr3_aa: CASKGTGGNQPQHF
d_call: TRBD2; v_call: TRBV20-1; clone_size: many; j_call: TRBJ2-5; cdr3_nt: TGCAGTGCTCCTAGCGGGGGGGTGTCCCAAGAGACCCAGTACTTC; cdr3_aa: CSAPSGGVSQETQYF
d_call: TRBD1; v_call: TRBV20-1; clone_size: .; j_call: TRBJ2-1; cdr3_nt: TGCAGTGCTAGCCCCTGGGACAGGGGTCGCAATGAGCAGTTCTTC; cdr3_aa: CSASPWDRGRNEQFF
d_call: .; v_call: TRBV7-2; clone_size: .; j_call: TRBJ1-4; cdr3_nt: TGTGCCAGCAGCCTACCCCGGGGGGCCCCTAATGAAAAACTGTTTTTT; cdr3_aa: CASSLPRGAPNEKLFF
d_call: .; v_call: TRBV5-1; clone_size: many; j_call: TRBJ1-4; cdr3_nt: TGCGCCAGCAGCTCCTCGGACTGGGGATGGGAAAAACTGTTTTTT; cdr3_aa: CASSSSDWGWEKLFF
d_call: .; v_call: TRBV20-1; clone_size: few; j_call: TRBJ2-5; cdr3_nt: TGCAGTGCTGTTAAATCAGAGACCCAGTACTTC; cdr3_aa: CSAVKSETQYF
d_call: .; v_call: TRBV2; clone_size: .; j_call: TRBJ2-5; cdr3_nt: TGTGCCAGCGAGGGGGTCCCAGAGACCCAGTACTTC; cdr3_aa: CASEGVPETQYF
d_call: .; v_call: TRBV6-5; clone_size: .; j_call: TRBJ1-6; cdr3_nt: TGTGCCAGCAGCCTCGATCACTTTTATAATTCACCCCTCCACTTT; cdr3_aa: CASSLDHFYNSPLHF
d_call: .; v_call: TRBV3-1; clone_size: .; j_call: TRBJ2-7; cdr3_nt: TGTGCCAGCAGCCAAGTCGAAAGGGGTGAGCAGTACTTC; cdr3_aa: CASSQVERGEQYF